These T cell receptor beta chains were read from a single sample in a study of blood T cell repertoires in COVID-19. The protocol was immunoSEQ multiplex PCR, while the TCRdb copy is restricted to in-frame clones and leaves out a portion. The sample lists tens of thousands of clones, about 82% seen once, with 25% in the top ten. The specimen was peripheral blood. These receptor sequences come from a human donor in a cohort sampled during active COVID-19. CDR3s include the opening cysteine and the closing phenylalanine or tryptophan. Each record gives: CDR3 protein, CDR3 DNA, J gene, clone size, V gene, D gene. D genes are given only for firm matches. Some rows mark clone size as missing; the rest say once, few, many or name a class of expanded clone.

CDR3aa: CASSLGTALHF
CDR3nt: TGTGCCAGCAGTCTAGGGACAGCACTCCACTTT
j_gene: TRBJ1-6
abundance: once
v_gene: TRBV12-3/TRBV12-4
d_gene: TRBD1

CDR3aa: CASSLRASGGAGADTQYF
CDR3nt: TGCGCCAGCAGCTTGAGGGCTAGCGGGGGGGCCGGCGCAGATACGCAGTATTTT
j_gene: TRBJ2-3
abundance: -
v_gene: TRBV5-1
d_gene: TRBD2

CDR3aa: CASSPGQESEQYF
CDR3nt: TGTGCCAGCTCCCCGGGACAGGAGTCTGAGCAGTACTTC
j_gene: TRBJ2-7
abundance: -
v_gene: TRBV18
d_gene: TRBD1

CDR3aa: CSVQGSYNSPLHF
CDR3nt: TGCAGCGTACAGGGCTCCTATAATTCACCCCTCCACTTT
j_gene: TRBJ1-6
abundance: -
v_gene: TRBV29-1
d_gene: -

CDR3aa: CASSPGLPPRSTDTQYF
CDR3nt: TGTGCCAGCAGCCCCGGATTACCTCCTAGGAGCACAGATACGCAGTATTTT
j_gene: TRBJ2-3
abundance: -
v_gene: TRBV7-2
d_gene: -

CDR3aa: CASSHNRREAKGYTF
CDR3nt: TGTGCCAGCAGCCACAATAGACGGGAGGCGAAAGGCTACACCTTC
j_gene: TRBJ1-2
abundance: once
v_gene: TRBV11-2
d_gene: -

CDR3aa: CASRPPGGGNEQFF
CDR3nt: TGTGCCAGCAGACCCCCGGGAGGAGGCAATGAGCAGTTCTTC
j_gene: TRBJ2-1
abundance: few
v_gene: TRBV2
d_gene: TRBD2

CDR3aa: CASSTMIGEAYEQYF
CDR3nt: TGTGCCAGCAGTACGATGATCGGGGAAGCCTACGAGCAGTACTTC
j_gene: TRBJ2-7
abundance: -
v_gene: TRBV27
d_gene: -

CDR3aa: CASSLDPADLSSYEQYF
CDR3nt: TGTGCCAGCAGCTTGGATCCTGCAGACTTAAGCTCCTACGAGCAGTACTTC
j_gene: TRBJ2-7
abundance: -
v_gene: TRBV5-4
d_gene: -

CDR3aa: CASSFGQTYEQYF
CDR3nt: TGTGCCAGCAGCTTTGGACAGACCTACGAGCAGTACTTC
j_gene: TRBJ2-7
abundance: -
v_gene: TRBV11-2
d_gene: -

CDR3aa: CASSPPGGSAYEQYF
CDR3nt: TGTGCCAGCTCACCACCCGGGGGGTCAGCCTACGAGCAGTACTTC
j_gene: TRBJ2-7
abundance: -
v_gene: TRBV18
d_gene: TRBD2

CDR3aa: CASSLGSTDTQYF
CDR3nt: TGTGCCAGCAGCTTAGGCTCCACAGATACGCAGTATTTT
j_gene: TRBJ2-3
abundance: -
v_gene: TRBV7-3
d_gene: -

CDR3aa: CASSSQGNSGNTIYF
CDR3nt: TGCGCCAGCAGCTCCCAGGGGAACTCTGGAAACACCATATATTTT
j_gene: TRBJ1-3
abundance: -
v_gene: TRBV5-1
d_gene: -

CDR3aa: CASSLGTDNAEAFF
CDR3nt: TGTGCCAGCAGCCTGGGGACAGATAATGCTGAAGCTTTCTTT
j_gene: TRBJ1-1
abundance: -
v_gene: TRBV13
d_gene: TRBD1

CDR3aa: CAISRDRDTGELFF
CDR3nt: TGTGCCATCTCCCGGGACAGGGACACCGGGGAGCTGTTTTTT
j_gene: TRBJ2-2
abundance: -
v_gene: TRBV10-3
d_gene: TRBD1

CDR3aa: CATGTGMWGLGEQYF
CDR3nt: TGTGCAACCGGGACAGGGATGTGGGGACTGGGTGAGCAGTACTTC
j_gene: TRBJ2-7
abundance: -
v_gene: TRBV7-8
d_gene: TRBD1

CDR3aa: CASSFQGSYEQYF
CDR3nt: TGTGCCAGCAGCTTCCAGGGCTCCTACGAGCAGTACTTC
j_gene: TRBJ2-7
abundance: -
v_gene: TRBV11-3
d_gene: -

CDR3aa: CASSNGDTRTDTQYF
CDR3nt: TGTGCCAGCAGTAACGGGGACACACGCACAGATACGCAGTATTTT
j_gene: TRBJ2-3
abundance: -
v_gene: TRBV6-4
d_gene: -

CDR3aa: CASSLPGNLYNEQFF
CDR3nt: TGTGCCAGCAGCCTACCGGGAAACTTATACAATGAGCAGTTCTTC
j_gene: TRBJ2-1
abundance: -
v_gene: TRBV5-4
d_gene: -

CDR3aa: CASSPLNEKLFF
CDR3nt: TGCGCCAGCAGCCCACTAAATGAAAAACTGTTTTTT
j_gene: TRBJ1-4
abundance: -
v_gene: TRBV4-1
d_gene: -

CDR3aa: CASSQDTGWEDEQFF
CDR3nt: TGCGCCAGCAGCCAAGATACGGGTTGGGAGGATGAGCAGTTCTTC
j_gene: TRBJ2-1
abundance: many
v_gene: TRBV4-3
d_gene: -

CDR3aa: CAISPSTGDNSPLHF
CDR3nt: TGTGCCATCAGCCCCTCGACAGGGGATAATTCACCCCTCCACTTT
j_gene: TRBJ1-6
abundance: -
v_gene: TRBV10-3
d_gene: TRBD1

CDR3aa: CASSVVPGFPGETQYF
CDR3nt: TGTGCCAGCAGCGTAGTGCCCGGTTTCCCTGGAGAGACCCAGTACTTC
j_gene: TRBJ2-5
abundance: -
v_gene: TRBV9
d_gene: -

CDR3aa: CASSTFGELFF
CDR3nt: TGTGCCAGTAGCACATTCGGGGAGCTGTTTTTT
j_gene: TRBJ2-2
abundance: -
v_gene: TRBV19
d_gene: -

CDR3aa: CASSPEGGATEAFF
CDR3nt: TGTGCCAGCAGCCCCGAGGGAGGGGCCACTGAAGCTTTCTTT
j_gene: TRBJ1-1
abundance: -
v_gene: TRBV3-1/TRBV3-2
d_gene: -

CDR3aa: CASKDGGETQYF
CDR3nt: TGTGCCAGCAAAGACGGGGGGGAGACCCAGTACTTC
j_gene: TRBJ2-5
abundance: -
v_gene: TRBV6-4
d_gene: TRBD2

CDR3aa: CASSSYRDGGNTIYF
CDR3nt: TGTGCCAGCAGCTCGTACAGGGACGGTGGAAACACCATATATTTT
j_gene: TRBJ1-3
abundance: -
v_gene: TRBV5-6
d_gene: -

CDR3aa: CASSWTGNTEAFF
CDR3nt: TGTGCCAGCAGCTGGACAGGGAACACTGAAGCTTTCTTT
j_gene: TRBJ1-1
abundance: few
v_gene: TRBV2
d_gene: TRBD1

CDR3aa: CASSINGRGHGQPQHF
CDR3nt: TGTGCCAGTAGTATCAACGGCAGGGGGCATGGTCAGCCCCAGCATTTT
j_gene: TRBJ1-5
abundance: -
v_gene: TRBV19
d_gene: TRBD1

CDR3aa: CASTGVFTGELFF
CDR3nt: TGTGCCAGTACCGGAGTGTTCACCGGGGAGCTGTTTTTT
j_gene: TRBJ2-2
abundance: -
v_gene: TRBV9
d_gene: -

CDR3aa: CSASGSGTSGGRTDTQYF
CDR3nt: TGCAGTGCTAGTGGATCCGGGACTAGCGGGGGACGCACAGATACGCAGTATTTT
j_gene: TRBJ2-3
abundance: -
v_gene: TRBV20-1
d_gene: TRBD2

CDR3aa: CASSLNSGRSTQYF
CDR3nt: TGCGCCAGCAGCTTGAATAGCGGGAGAAGTACGCAGTATTTT
j_gene: TRBJ2-3
abundance: -
v_gene: TRBV5-1
d_gene: TRBD2

CDR3aa: CASSPRTSGRAWETQYF
CDR3nt: TGCGCCAGCAGCCCCCGGACTAGCGGGAGGGCCTGGGAGACCCAGTACTTC
j_gene: TRBJ2-5
abundance: once
v_gene: TRBV4-3
d_gene: TRBD2

CDR3aa: CASSVFEGPGELFF
CDR3nt: TGTGCCAGCAGCGTATTTGAGGGTCCCGGGGAGCTGTTTTTT
j_gene: TRBJ2-2
abundance: -
v_gene: TRBV9
d_gene: -

CDR3aa: CATSRGTGTNEKLFF
CDR3nt: TGTGCCACCAGCAGAGGGACAGGAACTAATGAAAAACTGTTTTTT
j_gene: TRBJ1-4
abundance: -
v_gene: TRBV15
d_gene: TRBD1

CDR3aa: CASSGQRDLVRGNTEAFF
CDR3nt: TGTGCCAGCAGTGGACAACGGGATTTGGTCAGGGGGAACACTGAAGCTTTCTTT
j_gene: TRBJ1-1
abundance: -
v_gene: TRBV6-1
d_gene: -

CDR3aa: CASTGEGIPQQFF
CDR3nt: TGTGCCAGCACAGGGGAAGGGATCCCGCAGCAGTTCTTC
j_gene: TRBJ2-1
abundance: few
v_gene: TRBV25-1
d_gene: -

CDR3aa: CASSLLRGSTGELFF
CDR3nt: TGTGCCAGCAGCTTACTAAGGGGAAGCACCGGGGAGCTGTTTTTT
j_gene: TRBJ2-2
abundance: once
v_gene: TRBV11-3
d_gene: -

CDR3aa: CASRWETGYEQYF
CDR3nt: TGTGCCAGCAGATGGGAAACAGGCTACGAGCAGTACTTC
j_gene: TRBJ2-7
abundance: -
v_gene: TRBV2
d_gene: -

CDR3aa: CASSPTPTGNYGYTF
CDR3nt: TGTGCCAGCAGCCCAACTCCGACAGGGAACTATGGCTACACCTTC
j_gene: TRBJ1-2
abundance: -
v_gene: TRBV27
d_gene: TRBD1

CDR3aa: CASGPQGPSTEAFF
CDR3nt: TGTGCCAGCGGACCACAGGGACCCTCCACTGAAGCTTTCTTT
j_gene: TRBJ1-1
abundance: -
v_gene: TRBV28
d_gene: -

CDR3aa: CASSVPLAGGNTGELFF
CDR3nt: TGTGCCAGCAGCGTACCCCTAGCGGGAGGGAACACCGGGGAGCTGTTTTTT
j_gene: TRBJ2-2
abundance: -
v_gene: TRBV9
d_gene: TRBD2

CDR3aa: CASSLGLAGFPSTDTQYF
CDR3nt: TGTGCCAGCAGCTTAGGACTAGCGGGGTTCCCTAGCACAGATACGCAGTATTTT
j_gene: TRBJ2-3
abundance: -
v_gene: TRBV7-9
d_gene: TRBD2

CDR3aa: CASSLYAGLGQWGQFF
CDR3nt: TGCGCCAGCAGCTTGTACGCGGGACTAGGCCAATGGGGGCAGTTCTTC
j_gene: TRBJ2-1
abundance: -
v_gene: TRBV4-3
d_gene: TRBD2

CDR3aa: CASSQELGRDITDTQYF
CDR3nt: TGTGCCAGCAGCCAAGAGCTGGGGCGAGACATCACAGATACGCAGTATTTT
j_gene: TRBJ2-3
abundance: -
v_gene: TRBV3-1/TRBV3-2
d_gene: -

CDR3aa: CSVGQNTGELFF
CDR3nt: TGCAGCGTGGGACAGAACACCGGGGAGCTGTTTTTT
j_gene: TRBJ2-2
abundance: -
v_gene: TRBV29-1
d_gene: -

CDR3aa: CASSLGAGGYEQYF
CDR3nt: TGTGCCAGCAGCTTAGGGGCAGGAGGCTACGAGCAGTACTTC
j_gene: TRBJ2-7
abundance: -
v_gene: TRBV7-2
d_gene: -

CDR3aa: CASSQGGQGLIRGYGYTF
CDR3nt: TGCGCCAGCAGCCAGGGGGGACAGGGCTTGATTAGGGGATATGGCTACACCTTC
j_gene: TRBJ1-2
abundance: -
v_gene: TRBV4-1
d_gene: TRBD1

CDR3aa: CASSQVGGPETQYF
CDR3nt: TGTGCCAGCAGCCAAGTAGGGGGCCCAGAGACCCAGTACTTC
j_gene: TRBJ2-5
abundance: -
v_gene: TRBV3-1/TRBV3-2
d_gene: TRBD1

CDR3aa: CASSPGASGANVLTF
CDR3nt: TGTGCCAGCAGCCCAGGGGCCTCTGGGGCCAACGTCCTGACTTTC
j_gene: TRBJ2-6
abundance: once
v_gene: TRBV7-3
d_gene: -